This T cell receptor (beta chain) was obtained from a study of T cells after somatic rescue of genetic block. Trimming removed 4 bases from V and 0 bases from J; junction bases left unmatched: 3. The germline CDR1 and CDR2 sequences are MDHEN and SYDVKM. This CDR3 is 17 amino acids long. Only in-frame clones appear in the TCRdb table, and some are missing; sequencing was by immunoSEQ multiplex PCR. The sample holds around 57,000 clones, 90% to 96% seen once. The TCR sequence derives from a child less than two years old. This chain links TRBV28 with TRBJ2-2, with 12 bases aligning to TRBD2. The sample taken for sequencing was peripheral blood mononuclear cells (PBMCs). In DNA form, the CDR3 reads TGTGCCAGCAGTTCGAGGACTAGCGGGGCGAACACCGGGGAGCTGTTTTTT. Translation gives CASSSRTSGANTGELFF.